The rows below give T cell receptor beta chains drawn from one sample of a study of blood T cell repertoires in COVID-19. Some clones are missing from TCRdb's copy, which holds only in-frame ones; the method was immunoSEQ multiplex PCR. The table shows 100,000 to 120,000 clones, with under 75% occurring only once. Material for sequencing was peripheral blood. The receptors come from a woman in her sixties with acute or convalescent COVID-19. CDR3s include the opening cysteine and the closing phenylalanine or tryptophan. The D gene is left open where the match is weak. Clone size is shown for a subset of rows, as once, few, many or a class of expanded clone.

V gene: TRBV2; J gene: TRBJ1-1; D gene: TRBD1; clone size: -; CDR3 DNA: TGTGCCAGCAGTCGACAGGGTACGAACACTGAAGCTTTCTTT; CDR3 protein: CASSRQGTNTEAFF
V gene: TRBV9; J gene: TRBJ1-4; D gene: TRBD1; clone size: -; CDR3 DNA: TGTGCCAGCAGCGGTCGAGACAGGGCTGGCGAAAAACTGTTTTTT; CDR3 protein: CASSGRDRAGEKLFF
V gene: TRBV5-4; J gene: TRBJ2-3; D gene: -; clone size: -; CDR3 DNA: TGTGCCAGCAGCTTGCGGTCCCGGGGCACAGATACGCAGTATTTT; CDR3 protein: CASSLRSRGTDTQYF
V gene: TRBV11-2; J gene: TRBJ1-4; D gene: -; clone size: once; CDR3 DNA: TGTGCCAGCAGCTTAACAGGGTGGGGTGAAAAACTGTTTTTT; CDR3 protein: CASSLTGWGEKLFF
V gene: TRBV28; J gene: TRBJ1-2; D gene: -; clone size: -; CDR3 DNA: TGTGCCAGCCAAACAGCGGGCCTCTATGGCTACACCTTC; CDR3 protein: CASQTAGLYGYTF
V gene: TRBV7-2; J gene: TRBJ1-2; D gene: -; clone size: -; CDR3 DNA: TGTGCCAGCAGCCCCATGGGGGGGAACTATGGCTACACCTTC; CDR3 protein: CASSPMGGNYGYTF
V gene: TRBV5-1; J gene: TRBJ1-5; D gene: -; clone size: -; CDR3 DNA: TGCGCCAGCAGCTTGGAGGGGAATCACAATCAGCCCCAGCATTTT; CDR3 protein: CASSLEGNHNQPQHF
V gene: TRBV19; J gene: TRBJ2-3; D gene: TRBD2; clone size: -; CDR3 DNA: TGTGCCAGTAGTACCCCCGGGGGGGGACTAGGGACGCAGTATTTT; CDR3 protein: CASSTPGGGLGTQYF
V gene: TRBV19; J gene: TRBJ1-1; D gene: -; clone size: -; CDR3 DNA: TGTGCCAGTAGTATTGGGGCTCGGAACACTGAAGCTTTCTTT; CDR3 protein: CASSIGARNTEAFF
V gene: TRBV19; J gene: TRBJ1-3; D gene: -; clone size: -; CDR3 DNA: TGTGCCAGTAGTATGCGGGGCTTCGGAAACACCATATATTTT; CDR3 protein: CASSMRGFGNTIYF
V gene: TRBV14; J gene: TRBJ1-5; D gene: -; clone size: -; CDR3 DNA: TGTGCCAGCAGCCATAGTAATAAGGGAGGCAATCAGCCCCAGCATTTT; CDR3 protein: CASSHSNKGGNQPQHF
V gene: TRBV5-1; J gene: TRBJ1-1; D gene: -; clone size: -; CDR3 DNA: TGCGCCAGCAGCTTTCAAGACAGAAGCACTGAAGCTTTCTTT; CDR3 protein: CASSFQDRSTEAFF
V gene: TRBV28; J gene: TRBJ1-5; D gene: TRBD1; clone size: -; CDR3 DNA: TGTGCCAGCGAGACTCCGGGACAGGGGAATCAGCCCCAGCATTTT; CDR3 protein: CASETPGQGNQPQHF
V gene: TRBV7-2; J gene: TRBJ1-1; D gene: -; clone size: -; CDR3 DNA: TGTGCCAGCAGCTTACAGGGAACTTACACTGAAGCTTTCTTT; CDR3 protein: CASSLQGTYTEAFF
V gene: TRBV7-8; J gene: TRBJ2-2; D gene: -; clone size: -; CDR3 DNA: TGTGCCAGCAGCAGAGACGGGACCGGGGAGCTGTTTTTT; CDR3 protein: CASSRDGTGELFF
V gene: TRBV7-9; J gene: TRBJ2-5; D gene: TRBD1; clone size: -; CDR3 DNA: TGTGCCAGCAGCTTTACAGGGGGCGCGGAGACCCAGTACTTC; CDR3 protein: CASSFTGGAETQYF
V gene: TRBV7-7; J gene: TRBJ1-3; D gene: -; clone size: -; CDR3 DNA: TGTGCCGCCTACCCCAGGCCCCTCTCTGGAAACACCATATATTTT; CDR3 protein: CAAYPRPLSGNTIYF
V gene: TRBV9; J gene: TRBJ2-1; D gene: TRBD2; clone size: few; CDR3 DNA: TGTGCCAGCAGCGCCCTTAGCGGGACCGACAATGAGCAGTTCTTC; CDR3 protein: CASSALSGTDNEQFF
V gene: TRBV18; J gene: TRBJ1-1; D gene: -; clone size: -; CDR3 DNA: TGTGCCAGCTCACGGGCACAGGGACAGAACACTGAAGCTTTCTTT; CDR3 protein: CASSRAQGQNTEAFF
V gene: TRBV2; J gene: TRBJ1-2; D gene: -; clone size: -; CDR3 DNA: TGTGCCAGCATCTCGGCGACAGCTAACTATGGCTACACCTTC; CDR3 protein: CASISATANYGYTF
V gene: TRBV27; J gene: TRBJ1-2; D gene: -; clone size: few; CDR3 DNA: TGTGCCAGCAGCTCAGGGATGGGCTATGGCTACACCTTC; CDR3 protein: CASSSGMGYGYTF
V gene: TRBV28; J gene: TRBJ1-2; D gene: TRBD1; clone size: -; CDR3 DNA: TGTGCCAGCAGACCCTCAGGGGGCGGATATGGCTACACCTTC; CDR3 protein: CASRPSGGGYGYTF
V gene: TRBV5-1; J gene: TRBJ2-1; D gene: -; clone size: -; CDR3 DNA: TGCGCCAGCAGCCGCGACCCCGGGGGCAATGAGCAGTTCTTC; CDR3 protein: CASSRDPGGNEQFF
V gene: TRBV5-8; J gene: TRBJ2-3; D gene: -; clone size: -; CDR3 DNA: TGTGCCAGCAGATTTCGCGGCGGGGCATTCAACCAAGATACGCAGTATTTT; CDR3 protein: CASRFRGGAFNQDTQYF
V gene: TRBV27; J gene: TRBJ1-5; D gene: TRBD1; clone size: -; CDR3 DNA: TGTGCCAGCGGGACACAGGGGCCAAATCAGCCCCAGCATTTT; CDR3 protein: CASGTQGPNQPQHF
V gene: TRBV6-1; J gene: TRBJ2-5; D gene: TRBD2; clone size: -; CDR3 DNA: TGTGCCAGCAGTGACGGGACTATGTACCAAGAGACCCAGTACTTC; CDR3 protein: CASSDGTMYQETQYF
V gene: TRBV9; J gene: TRBJ2-2; D gene: -; clone size: -; CDR3 DNA: TGTGCCAGCAGCGTAGGGAGTACCGGGGAGCTGTTTTTT; CDR3 protein: CASSVGSTGELFF
V gene: TRBV19; J gene: TRBJ1-4; D gene: TRBD1; clone size: -; CDR3 DNA: TGTGCCAGTAGTATCCGGACAGGATCGATAACTAATGAAAAACTGTTTTTT; CDR3 protein: CASSIRTGSITNEKLFF
V gene: TRBV5-1; J gene: TRBJ2-3; D gene: -; clone size: few; CDR3 DNA: TGCGCCAGCTCGACAGCCTTTGGGGATACGCAGTATTTT; CDR3 protein: CASSTAFGDTQYF
V gene: TRBV20-1; J gene: TRBJ2-1; D gene: TRBD2; clone size: -; CDR3 DNA: TGCAGTGCTAGTACCAGGACTAGCGGTCTCAATGAGCAGTTCTTC; CDR3 protein: CSASTRTSGLNEQFF
V gene: TRBV2; J gene: TRBJ2-7; D gene: -; clone size: few; CDR3 DNA: TGTGCCAGCAGTCTTAGTTATCCCTACGAGCAGTACTTC; CDR3 protein: CASSLSYPYEQYF
V gene: TRBV7-2; J gene: TRBJ1-1; D gene: TRBD1; clone size: once; CDR3 DNA: TGTGCCAGCAGCTTGTCGGACAGGGTCTGGGCTTTCTTT; CDR3 protein: CASSLSDRVWAFF
V gene: TRBV7-2; J gene: TRBJ1-5; D gene: -; clone size: -; CDR3 DNA: TGTGCCAGTAGCCTTGGCGGTCAGCCCCAGCATTTT; CDR3 protein: CASSLGGQPQHF
V gene: TRBV7-2; J gene: TRBJ2-5; D gene: -; clone size: once; CDR3 DNA: TGTGCCAGCAGACGAGGGACTCAAGAGACCCAGTACTTC; CDR3 protein: CASRRGTQETQYF
V gene: TRBV29-1; J gene: TRBJ1-3; D gene: -; clone size: -; CDR3 DNA: TGCAGCGTTAGGACATATGGAAACACCATATATTTT; CDR3 protein: CSVRTYGNTIYF